The following is a TCR beta chain sequence with its context. This record belongs to a study of CDR3 diversity in severe acne. CDR1 SGHTA and CDR2 FQGTGA come from the germline V gene. The CDR3 is 11 residues long. Deletions cut 5 bases from V and 5 bases from J, with 7 bases between. TCRdb processed the PCR reads anew with MiXCR; each CDR3 protein has one entry. Among about 90,000 distinct CDR3 sequences, under 55% were seen once, and the ten largest hold around a tenth. Sequences were obtained from blood. The rearrangement links TRBV7-3 to TRBJ2-7; D remains unclear. The TCR comes from a male donor with severe acne vulgaris. CDR3 sequence: CASSLVHEQYF. CDR3 bases: TGTGCCAGCAGCCTCGTACACGAGCAGTACTTC.